This TCR beta chain was captured in a study of blood T cell repertoires in COVID-19. Across the study: Donors in the United States, Italy and Spain gave samples during acute or convalescent COVID-19. PBMCs, B-cell-depleted T cells, or T cells provided the cDNA or gDNA that made up the material.

Original processing methods: Scientists estimated how many nucleated cells there were by amplifying reference gene primers. Profiled with immunoSEQ multiplex PCR; TCRdb holds only in-frame clones, not every one. V, J and clone size were drawn from that table, and D and trimming were deduced from the DNA. The sample gives about 75,000 clones, around 83% of which show up once; 20% to 25% is in the top ten. The CDR3 has 18 residues. The V segment lost 11 bases and the J segment 1 base; nucleotides outside the gene matches: 17. This TCR derives from a woman in her 50s with acute or convalescent COVID-19. The sample comprised peripheral blood. The chain combines TRBV23-1 with TRBJ1-6, with 7 bases matching TRBD1. TRBV23-1 is reported as an ORF; its role is uncertain. The CDR3 sequence: CAYQYSRGKGSYNSPLHF. CDR3 in DNA: TGCGCCTACCAGTACTCCAGGGGGAAAGGGTCCTATAATTCACCCCTCCACTTT.